Described below is a single TCR beta chain sequence and its context. Assay used: immunoSEQ multiplex PCR; TCRdb lists only in-frame clones, some missing. There are roughly 400,000 clones in the sample; roughly 90% occur only once, and 1.4% lies in the top ten. The record originates from a study of blood T cell repertoires in COVID-19. Germline V CDR1 and CDR2: MDHEN, SYDVKM. Trimming cost V 5 bases and J 6 bases, with 11 bases left between them. The CDR3 sequence is 14 residues long. The TCR sequence derives from a woman aged 18 to 35 who had been exposed to COVID-19. The chain couples TRBV28 to TRBJ1-6; no firm D call. Sequencing input: PBMCs or T cells enriched from blood (not recorded which). CDR3 nucleotide sequence: TGTGCCAGCAGTCAGGTTGGAACTAATTCACCCCTCCACTTT. Its translation: CASSQVGTNSPLHF.